This T cell receptor beta chain is drawn from a study of cytomegalovirus exposure and HLA in healthy donors. Germline V gene data show CDR1 as SSHAT and CDR2 as FNYEAQ (reference sequence). This CDR3 has 14 amino acids. V was pared by 5 bases and J by 3 bases, with 14 bases between. On this clone: Its antigen is as yet unknown.

Use of 60 Vbeta and 13 Jbeta primers characterized the PCR. Only in-frame clones appear in the TCRdb table, and some are missing; sequencing was by immunoSEQ multiplex PCR. The sample includes around 93,000 clones, about 81% seen only once; the top ten take 3% to 4%. Donors showed nominal health when sampled, although they likely had unrecorded immune exposures. Study-level points and caveats: HLA alleles were associated with 16,000 or so TCR beta sequences in a later analysis at 0.05 false discovery rate. Indistinguishability led to the exclusion of some V segments, TRBV6-2 and TRBV6-3 included. When analyzed later, the rates of TCR association showed variation by HLA locus, with DRB1 the most and HLA-C the fewest.

Sample: PBMCs. This sequence originates from a woman in her thirties or forties in good health and CMV-seronegative. This sequence joins TRBV7-7 and TRBJ2-7; no clear D. CDR3 in DNA: TGTGCCAGCAGCCCTCCCGACAAGAACTACGAGCAGTACTTC. This translates into CASSPPDKNYEQYF. The variable domain in full, completed from reference TRBV7-7 and TRBJ2-7, reads GAGVSQSPRYKVTKRGQDVTLRCDPISSHATLYWYQQALGQGPEFLTYFNYEAQPDKSGLPSDRFSAERPEGSISTLTIQRTEQRDSAMYRCASSPPDKNYEQYFGPGTRLTVT.